These 14 T cell receptor beta chains were sequenced from one sample in a study of T cell clonality in common variable immunodeficiency. Notes on the study in general: Fewer deletions and N-nucleotide insertions were reportedly seen in common variable immunodeficiency TCR beta sequences.

Their recognized antigens are unknown. Assay: immunoSEQ multiplex PCR; the TCRdb copy retains only in-frame clones and omits some. The sample includes under 25,000 clones, none of them occurring once. The sample was peripheral blood mononuclear cells. Receptor source: a human donor with common variable immunodeficiency.

This clone was seen a handful of times. The CDR3 is cut off 3 residues early in the read; its end comes from the germline J gene. The gene calls are TRBV5-1 and TRBJ2-5; maybe TRBD2 (5 bases). Germline-derived CDR1 and CDR2 are SGHRS and YFSETQ. CDR3 length: 14 amino acids. Trimming removed 3 bases at V and 4 bases at J, with 13 bases between. CDR3 region: CASSWGSARETQYF. The sequenced part of the CDR3 DNA is TGCGCCAGCAGCTGGGGTAGCGCCCGAGAGACC.

This clone was seen many times. The read terminates 3 residues ahead of where the CDR3 ends, so the germline J gene completes it. The V gene is TRBV5-1, the J gene TRBJ2-5; no firm D call. In germline, CDR1 is SGHRS, CDR2 YFSETQ. Trimming shortened V by 4 bases and J by 0 bases, and 4 bases separated the two germline ends. This CDR3 is 12 amino acids long. The CDR3 is CASSPDQETQYF. CDR3 bases read: TGCGCCAGCAGCCCGGACCAAGAGACC.

This clone was detected a few times. The observed sequence ends 3 residues before the CDR3 terminus, with the missing tail filled in from the germline J gene. The gene calls are TRBV6-1 and TRBJ1-5, with 7 nucleotides matching TRBD1. Germline loops: CDR1 MNHNS, CDR2 SASEGT. The trim removed 6 bases at V and 3 bases at J, leaving 8 bases unmatched. The CDR3 length is 15 residues. This CDR3 reads CASREPGQNNQPQHF. CDR3 bases read: TGTGCCAGCAGGGAACCGGGACAGAACAATCAGCCC.

A few counts support this clone. The read gets to within 3 residues of the CDR3 end, and the germline J gene fills in the rest. J is TRBJ1-1 and V is TRBV7-9; TRBD1 matches at 7 bases. Germline V lookup: CDR1 SEHNR, CDR2 FQNEAQ (reference sequence). Unmatched junction bases numbered 10, after V lost 6 bases and J lost 3 bases. CDR3 length equals 15 residues. The CDR3 loop is CASSLFGQGDTEAFF. The sequenced CDR3 bases are TGTGCCAGCAGTCTCTTCGGGCAGGGGGACACTGAA.

This clone was seen only a few times. CDR3 DNA (partial): TGTGCCAGTAGTATAGACCCAGGGCTGGGGTATGGC. Encoded protein: CASSIDPGLGYG. The complete CDR3 protein is CASSIDPGLGYGYTF. The V and J genes are TRBV19 and TRBJ1-2, with D possibly matching TRBD1 (5 bases). The read ends 3 residues before the CDR3 terminus; that terminus is restored from the germline J gene. Germline CDR1 reads LNHDA; CDR2 reads SQIVND (reference sequence). This CDR3 has 15 amino acids. The V gene lost 0 bases and the J gene lost 5 bases, with 13 bases spanning the gap. Filled out from reference TRBV19 and TRBJ1-2, the complete variable domain reads DGGITQSPKYLFRKEGQNVTLSCEQNLNHDAMYWYRQDPGQGLRLIYYSQIVNDFQKGDIAEGYSVSREKKESFPLTVTSAQKNPTAFYLCASSIDPGLGYGYTFGSGTRLTVV.

This clone came up many times. One junction end does not reproduce the germline sequence, and a read error may be involved. The read terminates 3 residues before the CDR3 end, so the remaining end is supplied by the germline J gene. V and J are TRBV4-2 and TRBJ1-6; possibly TRBD1 for D (6 bases). This CDR3 contains 15 residues. Germline-derived CDR1 and CDR2 are LGHNA and YNFKEQ. Partial CDR3 DNA: TGCGCCAGCAGCCACACACAGGGCATGGATTCACCC. As protein: CASSHTQGMDSP. The entire CDR3 sequence reads CASSHTQGMDSPLHF.

About this clone itself: The read is 3 residues too short to cover the CDR3 end, so that end is filled in from the germline J gene. The rearrangement joins TRBV19 to TRBJ2-5; D might be TRBD2 (6 bases). CDR1 and CDR2 from the germline V gene are LNHDA and SQIVND (reference sequence). The CDR3 is 14 amino acids. Trimming shortened V by 6 bases and J by 4 bases, and 15 bases separated the two germline ends. The CDR3: CASRRNGGGETQYF. The sequenced CDR3 bases are TGTGCCAGTAGGAGGAACGGGGGAGGAGAGACC.

This clone came up a few times. Incomplete CDR3 DNA: TGTGCCAGCAGTGAATCACTAGCGGGGGGAAACCAAGAGACC. Amino acids: CASSESLAGGNQET. The CDR3, in full, reads CASSESLAGGNQETQYF. This chain links TRBV2 with TRBJ2-5; 12 bases are a match to TRBD2. The read finishes 3 residues shy of the CDR3 end, and the germline J gene is used to complete it. V gave up 2 bases and J gave up 0 bases; unmatched junction bases: 4. The CDR3 length is 17 residues. Germline V gives CDR1 SNHLY, CDR2 FYNNEI.

Regarding this clone: The read gets to within 3 residues of the CDR3 end, and the germline J gene fills in the rest. The V and J genes are TRBV2 and TRBJ1-5; no firm D call. The CDR3 consists of 19 residues. V was shortened by 1 base and J by 8 bases, with 27 bases between the two germline ends. Germline CDR1 and CDR2: SNHLY and FYNNEI. The CDR3 here is CASSEDGVSGSVQQEPQHF. CDR3 bases read: TGTGCCAGCAGTGAAGACGGGGTATCGGGAAGTGTGCAGCAAGAGCCC. Drawing the rest from reference TRBV2 and TRBJ1-5, the complete variable domain is EPEVTQTPSHQVTQMGQEVILRCVPISNHLYFYWYRQILGQKVEFLVSFYNNEISEKSEIFDDQFSVERPDGSNFTLKIRSTKLEDSAMYFCASSEDGVSGSVQQEPQHFGDGTRLSIL.

The sample holds many counts of this clone. The CDR3 goes on 3 residues after the read ends, and that part is filled in from the germline J gene. The genes are TRBV18 and TRBJ1-1; a weak D match, TRBD1 (6 bases). With 3 bases removed from V and 3 bases from J, the gap between germline ends came to 8 bases. The germline gives CDR1 KGHSH, CDR2 LQKENI. The CDR3 extends over 13 amino acids. The DNA read from the CDR3 is TGTGCCAGCTCACCCGGACAGTACACTGAA. It yields the protein CASSPGQYTE. The whole CDR3 sequence reads CASSPGQYTEAFF. Drawing the rest from reference TRBV18 and TRBJ1-1, the complete variable domain is NAGVMQNPRHLVRRRGQEARLRCSPMKGHSHVYWYRQLPEEGLKFMVYLQKENIIDESGMPKERFSAEFPKEGPSILRIQQVVRGDSAAYFCASSPGQYTEAFFGQGTRLTVV.

This clone was detected a few times. The CDR3 goes on 3 residues after the read ends, and that part is filled in from the germline J gene. The rearrangement joins TRBV20-1 to TRBJ2-1, with TRBD2 matching 9 bases. With 5 bases clipped from V and 4 bases from J, the junction kept 9 bases outside the gene matches. The CDR3 length is 15 residues. Germline CDR1 DFQATT, CDR2 SNEGSKA (reference sequence). CDR3 residues: CSASLGGGVYNEQFF. The DNA read from the CDR3 is TGCAGTGCTTCTCTTGGCGGGGGGGTGTACAATGAG.

Many counts were recorded for this clone. The read terminates 3 residues before the CDR3 end, so the remaining end is supplied by the germline J gene. This chain links TRBV29-1 with TRBJ2-5; a weak D match, TRBD2 (6 bases). The V end lost 5 bases, the J end lost 5 bases, and 21 bases lay between the germline ends. Germline values: CDR1 SQVTM, CDR2 ANQGSEA. This CDR3 spans 15 amino acids. The covered CDR3 bases are TGCAGCGTTTTGGGCACGGAGGGCCTTTTCGAGACC. Amino acids: CSVLGTEGLFET. The complete CDR3 reads CSVLGTEGLFETQYF.

This clone came up a few times. The sequence runs out 3 residues before the end of the CDR3; the remainder is reconstructed from the germline J gene. The genes are TRBV7-9 and TRBJ2-7; TRBD2 is a possible D gene (5 bases). In germline, CDR1 is SEHNR, CDR2 FQNEAQ (reference sequence). The CDR3 totals 15 residues. V shed 2 bases and J shed 5 bases, with 16 bases lying between them. The chain's CDR3 is CASSLNPSYGHEQYF. The part of the CDR3 DNA that was read is TGTGCCAGCAGCTTAAACCCTAGCTACGGCCACGAG.

For this clone: The read comes to an end 3 residues before the CDR3 does, leaving the germline J gene to fill in the end. The chain uses TRBV6-2 or TRBV6-3 and TRBJ2-1; D is possibly TRBD2 (6 bases). Germline V gene data show CDR1 as MNHEY and CDR2 as SVGEGT. V lost 6 bases to trimming and J lost 7 bases, with 19 bases between them. This CDR3 is 15 amino acids long. CDR3 region: CASSLPQRVSNEQFF. The sequenced part of the CDR3 DNA is TGTGCCAGCAGCCTCCCCCAGCGGGTTTCGAATGAG.